This TCR beta chain was identified during a study of blood T cell repertoires in COVID-19. Overall study context: Acute and convalescent COVID-19 specimens originated in the United States, Italy and Spain. T cells, B-cell-depleted T cells, or PBMCs supplied cDNA or gDNA.

Study processing details: Amplification of reference gene primers was used by the study to estimate nucleated cell counts. Repertoires were generated with immunoSEQ multiplex PCR, while TCRdb's copy carries only in-frame clones and drops some. That table is the source of V, J and clone size, and D and trimming were worked out from the DNA. Of approximately 52,000 clones detected, 80% to 95% appear once; the ten largest clones hold 3.1%. Trimming removed 1 base at V and 4 bases at J, with 8 bases between. This CDR3 comprises 15 residues. Per the germline V gene, CDR1 is SEHNR and CDR2 is FQNEAQ (reference sequence).

Source material: peripheral blood. This chain joins TRBV7-9 and TRBJ2-6, with D unclear. This clonotype originated in a human donor in a cohort sampled during active COVID-19. The CDR3 DNA reads as TGTGCCAGCAGCTTAGGAGTCCTCGGGGCCAACGTCCTGACTTTC. Translated, it gives CASSLGVLGANVLTF.